Presented here are 29 T cell receptor beta chains from one specimen sequenced in a study of glioma-infiltrating T cells after dendritic cell vaccination. Clones were read by immunoSEQ multiplex PCR, and TCRdb kept only the in-frame ones, dropping some. Here the sample spans tens of thousands of clones, roughly four fifths being singletons. Material: blood, obtained before dendritic cell vaccination. The receptors here all came from a human donor with glioblastoma.

The chain links TRBV25-1 to TRBJ2-2; TRBD1 matches 9 bases. This CDR3 has 18 amino acids. The ends lost 1 base at V and 5 bases at J; junction bases unmatched: 11. Germline CDR1 and CDR2: MGHDK and SYGVNS. The CDR3 loop reads CASSELDSGQGFTGELFF. CDR3 sequence (DNA): TGTGCCAGCAGTGAATTGGATTCGGGACAGGGTTTTACCGGGGAGCTGTTTTTT.

The gene calls are TRBV14 and TRBJ2-1, with 10 bases that match TRBD2. V lost 5 bases to trimming and J lost 8 bases; unmatched junction nucleotides: 9. The germline V gene has CDR1 SGHDN and CDR2 FVKESK. The CDR3 length is 15 residues. The CDR3 nucleotides read TGTGCCAGCAGCTCCATGCAGCGGGGGGGCCATGAGCAGTTCTTC. Translated, it gives CASSSMQRGGHEQFF.

The chain combines TRBV7-9 with TRBJ2-3, with 9 bases lining up with TRBD2. This CDR3 region has 16 residues. Germline CDR1 reads SEHNR; CDR2 reads FQNEAQ (reference sequence). V lost 4 bases, J lost 1 base, and 6 bases stayed unmatched. CDR3 protein: CASSSWTSVGTDTQYF. DNA of the CDR3: TGTGCCAGCAGCTCCTGGACTAGCGTGGGCACAGATACGCAGTATTTT.

CDR3 in amino acids: CASKDRTSSANTGELFF. Written as DNA, the CDR3 is TGTGCCAGCAAGGACAGGACTTCATCCGCGAACACCGGGGAGCTGTTTTTT. The V call is TRBV25-1, the J call TRBJ2-2, with 7 nucleotides matching TRBD1. The CDR3 extends over 17 amino acids. Trimming removed 7 bases from V and 0 bases from J; junction bases left unmatched: 11. CDR1 is MGHDK and CDR2 is SYGVNS in the germline V gene.

The J gene is TRBJ1-6, the V gene TRBV5-6, with D tentatively TRBD1 (6 bases). The V end was cut by 3 bases, the J end by 10 bases, with 20 bases between. This CDR3 comprises 16 residues. The V gene's germline CDR1 is SGHDT and CDR2 YYEEEE. CDR3 region: CASSSRDYGGRSPLHF. The CDR3 coding sequence is TGTGCCAGCAGCTCCAGGGATTATGGGGGCCGGTCACCCCTCCACTTT.

This clone has more than one count but fewer than ten. The V gene is TRBV29-1, the J gene TRBJ2-5; D may be TRBD2 (5 bases). The ends were cut back, 3 bases at V and 0 bases at J, with 8 bases in the middle. There are 13 residues in the CDR3. CDR1 is SQVTM and CDR2 is ANQGSEA in the germline V gene. Written as DNA, the CDR3 is TGCAGCGTTGATCTAGCCAACCAAGAGACCCAGTACTTC. Its protein is CSVDLANQETQYF. Based on the CDR3 plus reference TRBV29-1 and TRBJ2-5, the full variable domain is SAVISQKPSRDICQRGTSLTIQCQVDSQVTMMFWYRQQPGQSLTLIATANQGSEATYESGFVIDKFPISRPNLTFSTLTVSNMSPEDSSIYLCSVDLANQETQYFGPGTRLLVL.

The rearrangement links TRBV9 to TRBJ1-4; tentatively, D is TRBD1 (5 bases). The CDR3 length is 14 residues. V gave up 3 bases and J gave up 8 bases, with 14 bases separating them. Germline V gene sequence: CDR1 SGDLS, CDR2 YYNGEE. CDR3 in amino acids: CASSGGTGREKLFF. Here the CDR3 DNA reads TGTGCCAGCAGCGGGGGCACAGGCAGGGAAAAACTGTTTTTT.

This sequence joins TRBV9 and TRBJ2-7; TRBD1 matches 9 bases. The germline gives CDR1 SGDLS, CDR2 YYNGEE. Trimming took 3 bases from V and 0 from J; bases not matched to a gene: 13. This CDR3 contains 18 residues. The CDR3 reads CASSEKGEGTGISYEQYF. In DNA, the CDR3 is TGTGCCAGCAGCGAAAAAGGGGAAGGGACAGGGATCTCCTACGAGCAGTACTTC.

The gene calls are TRBV11-3 and TRBJ2-7; 7 positions match TRBD1. V was clipped by 4 bases and J by 2 bases; unmatched bases: 5. This CDR3 region has 14 residues. Germline CDR1 and CDR2: SGHNT and YENEEA. The CDR3 DNA reads TGTGCCAGCAGCTCCTGGGACAGAACCTACGAGCAGTACTTC. Translating gives CASSSWDRTYEQYF.

This clone occurred once. V is TRBV10-2 and J is TRBJ1-1, with D possibly being TRBD1 (5 bases). The ends were cut back, 3 bases at V and 2 bases at J, with 10 bases in the middle. Germline CDR1 is WSHSY and CDR2 is SAAADI. The CDR3 runs to 14 residues. This CDR3 reads CASSDRQGNTEAFF. For the CDR3, the DNA is TGCGCCAGCAGTGATCGCCAGGGCAACACTGAAGCTTTCTTT.

This chain joins TRBV7-2 and TRBJ2-7; 10 nucleotides match TRBD1. This CDR3 spans 15 amino acids. Germline-derived CDR1 and CDR2 are SGHTA and FQGNSA. V gave up 3 bases and J gave up 2 bases; unmatched junction bases: 4. Here the CDR3 reads CASSLAGTGAYEQYF. CDR3 nucleotide sequence: TGTGCCAGCAGCTTGGCCGGGACAGGGGCCTACGAGCAGTACTTC.

This CDR3 reads CASSLRPPGGDTQYF. The CDR3 DNA reads TGTGCCAGCAGCTTACGGCCTCCAGGGGGAGATACGCAGTATTTT. This chain links TRBV7-2 with TRBJ2-3; 7 positions match TRBD1. CDR1 and CDR2 from the germline V gene are SGHTA and FQGNSA. Trimming removed 2 bases from V and 5 bases from J; junction bases left unmatched: 7. The CDR3 is 15 amino acids.

This clone occurred a few times. The chain is built from TRBV19 and TRBJ2-3; weak D call: TRBD1 (5 bases). CDR1 LNHDA and CDR2 SQIVND come from the germline V gene (reference sequence). With 3 bases removed from V and 6 bases from J, the gap between germline ends came to 10 bases. This CDR3 contains 13 residues. Here the CDR3 DNA reads TGTGCCAGTAGTATTTGGGGCCTCGATACGCAGTATTTT. It encodes CASSIWGLDTQYF.

The chain recombines TRBV7-9 with TRBJ2-1, with D tentatively TRBD1 (5 bases). Germline CDR1 SEHNR, CDR2 FQNEAQ (reference sequence). The CDR3 is 14 amino acids. V lost 5 bases, J lost 3 bases, and 11 bases lay in between. CDR3 sequence reads: CASSPETDYNEQFF. The CDR3 DNA is TGTGCCAGCAGCCCCGAGACAGACTACAATGAGCAGTTCTTC. Full variable domain (remainder filled in from reference TRBV7-9 and TRBJ2-1): DTGVSQNPRHKITKRGQNVTFRCDPISEHNRLYWYRQTLGQGPEFLTYFQNEAQLEKSRLLSDRFSAERPKGSFSTLEIQRTEQGDSAMYLCASSPETDYNEQFFGPGTRLTVL.

The rearrangement uses TRBV7-9 and TRBJ2-7; weak D call: TRBD2 (7 bases). Trimming stripped 1 base from V and 2 bases from J, with 9 bases between. This CDR3 contains 14 residues. CDR1 SEHNR and CDR2 FQNEAQ come from the germline V gene (reference sequence). CDR3 in DNA: TGTGCCAGCAGCTTAGGCGGGGGCCCCTACGAGCAGTACTTC. Translating gives CASSLGGGPYEQYF.

The rearrangement links TRBV6-5 to TRBJ2-7, with 8 bases aligning to TRBD1. Germline V gene data show CDR1 as MNHEY and CDR2 as SVGAGI. Losses at the gene ends were 4 bases for V and 3 bases for J; bases not matched to a gene: 5. This CDR3 spans 14 amino acids. The CDR3 is CASSFRDRNYEQYF. The DNA for the CDR3 is TGTGCCAGCAGTTTCCGGGACAGGAACTACGAGCAGTACTTC.

The genes are TRBV15 and TRBJ1-1, with a tentative D call TRBD1 (5 bases). The V end lost 0 bases, the J end lost 8 bases, and 10 bases lay between the germline ends. The CDR3 runs 13 residues. Germline loops: CDR1 LNHNV, CDR2 YYDKDF (reference sequence). CDR3 amino acids: CATSRDFRTEAFF. The CDR3 nucleotides are TGTGCCACCAGCAGAGATTTCCGGACAGAAGCTTTCTTT.

This clone was observed a single time. The chain employs TRBV2 and TRBJ1-6, with D possibly TRBD1 on 6 matching bases. Germline CDR1 reads SNHLY; CDR2 reads FYNNEI. The CDR3 runs to 19 residues. Trimming took 5 bases from V and 2 from J, leaving 22 bases between them. In nucleotides, the CDR3 is TGTGCCAGCAGTAAAAACCCCCGGGGACAAATCACCTATAATTCACCCCTCCACTTT. Encoded protein: CASSKNPRGQITYNSPLHF.

This clone was counted once. The gene calls are TRBV9 and TRBJ2-2, with D hard to call. V lost 0 bases, J lost 8 bases, and 5 bases lay in between. Germline lookup yields CDR1 SGDLS and CDR2 YYNGEE. The CDR3 has 12 residues. This CDR3 reads CASSVDGGELFF. The CDR3 coding sequence is TGTGCCAGCAGCGTAGACGGTGGGGAGCTGTTTTTT.

The chain uses TRBV11-2 and TRBJ2-2, with D possibly matching TRBD1 (6 bases). Trimming left V 7 bases short and J 7 bases short, with 25 bases between. The CDR3 is made up of 17 amino acids. Germline assignment: CDR1 SGHAT and CDR2 FQNNGV. The CDR3, as DNA: TGTGCCAGCACCCACATCCTTAGGGGGTTCCAGTTCGGGGAGCTGTTTTTT. It encodes CASTHILRGFQFGELFF.

This clone has a handful of counts. The rearrangement links TRBV9 to TRBJ1-3, with TRBD1 identical over 12 bases. Germline V gene data show CDR1 as SGDLS and CDR2 as YYNGEE. The length of the CDR3 is 19 residues. The junction had 15 bases not matched to a gene; V was cut back by 4 bases and J by 4 bases. CDR3 DNA: TGTGCCAGCAGCCCCCGCCCCGAGGGGGACAGGGGGCTGGGAAACACCATATATTTT. Translation gives CASSPRPEGDRGLGNTIYF.

This clone was seen a few times. V is TRBV7-2 and J is TRBJ2-7; 7 bases are shared with TRBD2. Germline V CDR1 and CDR2: SGHTA, FQGNSA. V shed 5 bases, J shed 3 bases, and the junction held 7 bases outside the gene matches. The CDR3 loop spans 14 amino acids. The DNA of the CDR3 is TGTGCCAGCAGCGCGACGGCGGGGGTCTACGAGCAGTACTTC. Amino acids: CASSATAGVYEQYF.

V gene TRBV13 combines with J gene TRBJ1-2, with 8 positions matching TRBD1. The CDR3 consists of 16 residues. From germline, CDR1 is PRHDT and CDR2 FYEKMQ (reference sequence). V lost 7 bases, J lost 0 bases, and 10 bases stayed unmatched. For the CDR3, the DNA is TGTGCCAGCAATAAAATGGACAGGGAGGCTAACTATGGCTACACCTTC. Translation gives CASNKMDREANYGYTF.

The chain uses TRBV15 and TRBJ2-7; D not resolved. The germline V gene has CDR1 LNHNV and CDR2 YYDKDF (reference sequence). This CDR3 is built from 13 residues. Trimming took 3 bases from V and 7 from J, leaving 13 bases between them. The CDR3 DNA reads TGTGCCACCAGCAGTCCAGTGAAGTATGAGCAGTACTTC. Encoded protein: CATSSPVKYEQYF.

This clone was seen only a few times. The same CDR3 arises from other DNA sequences in this sample as well. This chain connects TRBV6-5 to TRBJ1-2, with TRBD1 identical over 11 bases. The germline V gene encodes CDR1 MNHEY and CDR2 SVGAGI. V dropped 0 bases and J dropped 4; count of bases not matched to a gene: 4. The CDR3 consists of 16 residues. In nucleotides, the CDR3 is TGTGCCAGCAGTTACTCGCGGACAGGGGGCGGCTATGGCTACACCTTC. Residues: CASSYSRTGGGYGYTF.

The chain joins TRBV7-8 to TRBJ1-1; D gene ambiguous. Trimming left V 0 bases short and J 11 bases short, with 7 bases between. Looked up from germline, CDR1 is SGHVS and CDR2 is FQNEAQ. The CDR3 loop spans 11 amino acids. The CDR3 region has the DNA TGTGCCAGCAGCTTAGCGGGGAGGGCTTTCTTT. It yields the protein CASSLAGRAFF.

This CDR3 reads CAISESSSHNPYGTEAFF. DNA for the CDR3: TGTGCCATCAGTGAGTCGAGTAGCCATAATCCCTATGGCACTGAAGCTTTCTTT. The rearrangement uses TRBV10-3 and TRBJ1-1; D not certain. Between the trimmed V and J ends, which lost 0 bases and 4 bases, there was a span of 21 bases. Germline loops: CDR1 ENHRY, CDR2 SYGVKD. There are 18 residues in the CDR3.

The chain uses TRBV7-2 and TRBJ2-7, with 8 bases aligning to TRBD1. Germline trimming cut 5 bases from V and 4 bases from J; bases unmatched to any gene: 7. There are 14 residues in the CDR3. Germline CDR1 and CDR2: SGHTA and FQGNSA. CDR3 nucleotides: TGTGCCAGCAGCCCCCAGGGGGCTTCTTACGAGCAGTACTTC. Translation gives CASSPQGASYEQYF.

V usage is TRBV27 and J usage is TRBJ2-7; D ambiguous. The V gene lost 5 bases and the J gene lost 3 bases, with 17 bases spanning the gap. This CDR3 is 15 amino acids long. Germline V gene lookup returns CDR1 MNHEY and CDR2 SMNVEV (reference sequence). CDR3 DNA sequence: TGTGCCAGCAGTCCCCCTCGAGCCTTCGGCTACGAGCAGTACTTC. It is translated as CASSPPRAFGYEQYF.